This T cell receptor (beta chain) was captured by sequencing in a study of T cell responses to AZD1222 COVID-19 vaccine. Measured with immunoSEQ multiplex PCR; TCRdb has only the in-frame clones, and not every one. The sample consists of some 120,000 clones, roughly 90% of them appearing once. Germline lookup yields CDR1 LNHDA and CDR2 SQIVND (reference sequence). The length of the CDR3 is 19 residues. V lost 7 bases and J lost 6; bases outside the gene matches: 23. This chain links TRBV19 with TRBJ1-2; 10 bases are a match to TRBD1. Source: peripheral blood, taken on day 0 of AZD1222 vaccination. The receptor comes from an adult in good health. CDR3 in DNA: TGTGCCAGTACCCCCTCGAGGACAGGGGGGAGTCTAGAGGTAGATGGCTACACCTTC. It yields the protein CASTPSRTGGSLEVDGYTF.